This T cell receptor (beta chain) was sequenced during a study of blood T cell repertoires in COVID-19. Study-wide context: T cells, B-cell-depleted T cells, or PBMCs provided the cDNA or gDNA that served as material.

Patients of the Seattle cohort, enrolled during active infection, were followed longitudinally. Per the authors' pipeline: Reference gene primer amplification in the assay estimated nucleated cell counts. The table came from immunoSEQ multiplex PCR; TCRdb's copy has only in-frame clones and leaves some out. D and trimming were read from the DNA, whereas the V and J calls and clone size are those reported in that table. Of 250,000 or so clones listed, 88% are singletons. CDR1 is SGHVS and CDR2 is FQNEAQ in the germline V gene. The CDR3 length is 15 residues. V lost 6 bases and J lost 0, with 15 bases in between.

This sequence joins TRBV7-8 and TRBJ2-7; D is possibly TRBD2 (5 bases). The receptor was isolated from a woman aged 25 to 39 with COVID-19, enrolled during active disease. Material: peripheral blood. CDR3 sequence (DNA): TGTGCCAGCAGGCCAAAGACGGGAAGCTCCTACGAGCAGTACTTC. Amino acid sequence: CASRPKTGSSYEQYF.